Listed below are T cell receptor beta chains from one sample, sequenced in a study of tumor-infiltrating lymphocytes in primary liver carcinoma. Via MiXCR, TCRdb re-called the multiplex PCR reads, giving one row per CDR3 protein. The sample lists approximately 300,000 distinct CDR3 sequences; more than 55% were seen once. Specimen: peripheral blood. The receptors derive from a man aged 40-55 years with primary liver carcinoma and hepatitis B virus infection. CDR3s include the opening cysteine and the closing phenylalanine or tryptophan. Fields, in order: clone size, V gene, J gene, D gene, CDR3 DNA, CDR3 protein. D genes are given only for firm matches. For some rows the clone size is stated as once, few or many, or as a class when expanded; others skip it.

size: NA
V: TRBV4-1
J: TRBJ1-1
D: NA
DNA: TGCGCCAGCAGCCAAGGGTCGGCCACTGAAGCTTTCTTT
CDR3: CASSQGSATEAFF

size: few
V: TRBV7-9
J: TRBJ2-1
D: NA
DNA: TGTGCCAGCAGCTTAGTCCGCCCCTTCTCCTACAATGAGCAGTTCTTC
CDR3: CASSLVRPFSYNEQFF

size: NA
V: TRBV28
J: TRBJ1-2
D: NA
DNA: TGTGCCTGCAGTCCAGGGTCAGCTAACTATGGCTACACCTTC
CDR3: CACSPGSANYGYTF

size: NA
V: TRBV5-4
J: TRBJ2-7
D: NA
DNA: TGTGTCAGCAGCTTGGGGTCCTACGAGCAGTACTTC
CDR3: CVSSLGSYEQYF

size: NA
V: TRBV11-3
J: TRBJ2-1
D: TRBD1
DNA: TGTGCCAACAGCCCACAGGGGAGTGGGTATAATGAGCAGTTCTTC
CDR3: CANSPQGSGYNEQFF

size: NA
V: TRBV28
J: TRBJ2-2
D: TRBD1
DNA: TGTGCCAGCAGGGGAGACAGGGTAATCACCGGGGAGCTGTTTTTT
CDR3: CASRGDRVITGELFF

size: few
V: TRBV6-6
J: TRBJ2-1
D: NA
DNA: TGTGCCAGCAGTTGGGACAACAATGAGCAGTTCTTC
CDR3: CASSWDNNEQFF

size: NA
V: TRBV6-5
J: TRBJ1-2
D: TRBD1
DNA: TGTGTCAGCAGAGGCGACAGGGCCTATGGCTACACCTTC
CDR3: CVSRGDRAYGYTF

size: few
V: TRBV5-5
J: TRBJ2-1
D: NA
DNA: TGTGCCAGCAGCTGGGGCGGAATGGCAGTCTCCTACAATGAGCAGTTCTTC
CDR3: CASSWGGMAVSYNEQFF

size: many
V: TRBV4-2
J: TRBJ1-6
D: TRBD1
DNA: TGTGCCAGCAGCCAAGTAACAGGGGGCGACTCACCCCTCCACTTT
CDR3: CASSQVTGGDSPLHF

size: once
V: TRBV7-9
J: TRBJ2-1
D: NA
DNA: TGTGCCAGCAGTGACAGTTTATCCGAAAACGAAGAGCAGTTCTTC
CDR3: CASSDSLSENEEQFF

size: NA
V: TRBV6-5
J: TRBJ2-3
D: TRBD2
DNA: TGTGCCAGCAGTGGGGGGGAAGGGAATCCGCCCCAGTATTTT
CDR3: CASSGGEGNPPQYF

size: NA
V: TRBV28
J: TRBJ1-4
D: TRBD1
DNA: TGTGCCAGCACTCCGGGGACAGGGAGGGACGAAAAACTGTTTTTT
CDR3: CASTPGTGRDEKLFF

size: NA
V: TRBV28
J: TRBJ2-3
D: NA
DNA: TGTGCCAGTAGTTTCCAGGGAAAGGGTGCGGACACAGATACGCAGTATTTT
CDR3: CASSFQGKGADTDTQYF

size: many
V: TRBV10-3
J: TRBJ2-1
D: TRBD1
DNA: TGTGCCATCAGTGATTTAGGGGGCAACAATGAGCAGTTCTTC
CDR3: CAISDLGGNNEQFF

size: many
V: TRBV6-5
J: TRBJ1-4
D: TRBD1
DNA: TGTGCCAGCAGCAGATATCCGGGACAGAGTAATGAAAAACTGTTTTTT
CDR3: CASSRYPGQSNEKLFF

size: many
V: TRBV5-4
J: TRBJ2-6
D: NA
DNA: TGTGCCAGCAGTCCCGGGGGCTCTGGGGCCAACGTCCTGACTTTC
CDR3: CASSPGGSGANVLTF

size: NA
V: TRBV29-1
J: TRBJ2-1
D: TRBD2
DNA: TGCAGCGTCTCGGGACTAGCGGGGGGCAATGAGCAGTTCTTC
CDR3: CSVSGLAGGNEQFF

size: few
V: TRBV5-4
J: TRBJ2-3
D: NA
DNA: TGTGCCAGCAGCCCCGGGACTCACAGCACAGATACGCAGTATTTT
CDR3: CASSPGTHSTDTQYF

size: NA
V: TRBV5-8
J: TRBJ2-7
D: NA
DNA: TGTGCCAGCCTAGGTTCGGGACTCTACGAGCAGTACTTC
CDR3: CASLGSGLYEQYF

size: NA
V: TRBV5-1
J: TRBJ2-3
D: NA
DNA: TGCGCCAGTAGTTTGAACCAATACACAGATACGCAGTATTTT
CDR3: CASSLNQYTDTQYF

size: many
V: TRBV10-3
J: TRBJ1-1
D: TRBD1
DNA: TGTGCCACCCAACTTGACAGGGTTAACACTGAAGCTTTCTTT
CDR3: CATQLDRVNTEAFF

size: NA
V: TRBV14
J: TRBJ2-2
D: TRBD2
DNA: TGTGCCAACAGCCAAGTGGGGCTAGCGGGAAACACCGGGGAGCTGTTTTTT
CDR3: CANSQVGLAGNTGELFF

size: many
V: TRBV12-3/TRBV12-4
J: TRBJ1-2
D: NA
DNA: TGTGCCAGCAGTTTCCAGGGAGGCTACACCTTC
CDR3: CASSFQGGYTF

size: once
V: TRBV11-2
J: TRBJ1-5
D: NA
DNA: TGTGCCAGCAGATCTGACAAAAGCAATCAGCCCCGGCATTTT
CDR3: CASRSDKSNQPRHF

size: NA
V: TRBV7-3
J: TRBJ2-1
D: NA
DNA: TGTGCCAGCAGCCGCGGTGGGAGTGAGCAGTTCTTC
CDR3: CASSRGGSEQFF

size: many
V: TRBV12-3/TRBV12-4
J: TRBJ2-2
D: TRBD2
DNA: TGTGCCAGCAGTTTAGAACTAGCGGGAGGGACGAACACCGGGGAGCTGTTTTTT
CDR3: CASSLELAGGTNTGELFF

size: NA
V: TRBV29-1
J: TRBJ2-3
D: NA
DNA: TGCGGCGTTGAGTGGGCAGGTACGCAGTATTTT
CDR3: CGVEWAGTQYF

size: once
V: TRBV5-1
J: TRBJ2-2
D: TRBD1
DNA: TGCGCCAGCAGCCACTTCGGGACAGGGGGCATCGACACCGGGGAGCTGTTTTTT
CDR3: CASSHFGTGGIDTGELFF

size: NA
V: TRBV29-1
J: TRBJ2-5
D: NA
DNA: TGCAGCGTCGGTAGCTGGGGCCCGAAAGAGACCCAGTGCTTC
CDR3: CSVGSWGPKETQCF

size: NA
V: TRBV18
J: TRBJ2-1
D: TRBD2
DNA: TGTGCCAGCTCACCGGGGACTAGCGGGACCTACAATGAGCAGCTCTTC
CDR3: CASSPGTSGTYNEQLF

size: many
V: TRBV6-5
J: TRBJ2-7
D: TRBD2
DNA: TGTGCCAGCAGCACCACTAGCGGGAGGGCCGACGAGCAGTACTTC
CDR3: CASSTTSGRADEQYF

size: NA
V: TRBV11-2
J: TRBJ2-3
D: TRBD2
DNA: TGTGCCAGCAGCGATAGCGGGAGACTTACAGATTCACAGTATTTT
CDR3: CASSDSGRLTDSQYF

size: few
V: TRBV7-9
J: TRBJ2-3
D: NA
DNA: TGTGCGACAGATACGCAGTATTTT
CDR3: CATDTQYF

size: few
V: TRBV28
J: TRBJ2-5
D: TRBD1
DNA: TGTGCCAGCAGTTCCTCCGGGACAGGGTTGGGAGAGACCCAGTACTTC
CDR3: CASSSSGTGLGETQYF

size: NA
V: TRBV10-3
J: TRBJ2-3
D: TRBD2
DNA: TGTGCCATCAGTGACGATAGCGGGAGGGGGGCAGATACGCAGTATTTT
CDR3: CAISDDSGRGADTQYF

size: NA
V: TRBV11-2
J: TRBJ2-3
D: NA
DNA: TGTCCCAGCACCTCGGCAGATACGCAATATTTT
CDR3: CPSTSADTQYF

size: NA
V: TRBV12-3/TRBV12-4
J: TRBJ2-7
D: NA
DNA: TGTGCCAGCAGTTTCCCGTTAACCGGGAAATCGTCGAAACTCACCTACGAGCTGTATTTC
CDR3: CASSFPLTGKSSKLTYELYF

size: many
V: TRBV29-1
J: TRBJ1-1
D: TRBD1
DNA: TGCAGCGTGCCGGGACAGGGGAACACTGAAGCTTTCTTT
CDR3: CSVPGQGNTEAFF

size: NA
V: TRBV14
J: TRBJ1-1
D: NA
DNA: TGTGCCAGCAGCCAAGATGTGTGGGGGAACTGGAGGAACACTGAAGCTTTCTTT
CDR3: CASSQDVWGNWRNTEAFF

size: few
V: TRBV6-2/TRBV6-3
J: TRBJ2-7
D: NA
DNA: TGTGCCAGCAGTCAAAGGGCAGGGTCGGACGAGCAGTACTTC
CDR3: CASSQRAGSDEQYF

size: NA
V: TRBV11-2
J: TRBJ2-1
D: TRBD2
DNA: TGTGCCGACAGCTTAGTAACGACTAGCGGGAAGAATGAGCAGTTCTTC
CDR3: CADSLVTTSGKNEQFF

size: few
V: TRBV7-8
J: TRBJ2-7
D: NA
DNA: TGTGCCAGCAGCTTAGCGGAGGGACCATACAACTCCTACGAGCAGTACTTC
CDR3: CASSLAEGPYNSYEQYF